These 8 T cell receptor beta chains were sequenced from one sample in a study of T cells in Graves' hyperthyroidism and ophthalmopathy. Amplification yielded TCR beta CDR3 regions, with RNA transcripts as the source. HTBI primers were the set used in a first-round RT-PCR of the TCR CDR3. One entry per CDR3 protein results from TCRdb running MiXCR on the multiplex PCR reads. The sample records around 610,000 distinct CDR3 sequences, roughly 14% being singletons. Sequencing used blood. Every receptor here comes from a woman in her 40s with Graves' ophthalmopathy.

This clonotype was detected only a few times. The V and J genes are TRBV28 and TRBJ1-5; no firm D call. The germline V gene has CDR1 MDHEN and CDR2 SYDVKM. This CDR3 is built from 14 residues. Deletions cut 6 bases from V and 2 bases from J, with 11 bases between. CDR3 sequence reads: CASSPPYGNQPQHF. The CDR3 nucleotides read TGTGCCAGCAGCCCGCCCTACGGCAATCAGCCCCAGCATTTT.

With respect to this clonotype: At one end the junction does not follow the germline gene, possibly because of a read error. The genes are TRBV19 and TRBJ1-5, with D possibly matching TRBD1 (6 bases). Germline V gene sequence: CDR1 LNHDA, CDR2 SQIVND (reference sequence). This CDR3 contains 14 residues. For the CDR3, the DNA is TGTGCCAGTTCCCAGGGGCGAGGGAATCAGCCCCAGAATTTT. Amino acids: CASSQGRGNQPQNF.

The chain carries TRBV6-1 and TRBJ1-2; D unresolved. This CDR3 is built from 13 residues. CDR1 and CDR2 (germline): MNHNS, SASEGT. CDR3 protein: CASNSEYHYGYTF. The CDR3 nucleotides read TGTGCTTCGAACAGTGAATACCACTATGGCTACACCTTC.

Remarks on this clonotype: This may stem from a read error, because a much larger clone lies one nucleotide away. The J gene is TRBJ1-2, the V gene TRBV12-3 or TRBV12-4; D is undetermined. CDR3 length equals 13 residues. CDR3 residues: CVSSYADTYGYTF. As DNA, the CDR3 is TGTGTCAGCAGTTACGCAGATACCTATGGCTACACCTTC.

This clonotype has more than one count but fewer than ten. The rearrangement links TRBV14 to TRBJ1-1; D call uncertain. This CDR3 is built from 11 residues. The V end was cut by 4 bases, the J end by 7 bases, with 7 bases between. Looked up from germline, CDR1 is SGHDN and CDR2 is FVKESK. The CDR3 DNA follows: TGTGCCAGCAGCCTCAACGGTGAAGCTTTCTTT. It is translated as CASSLNGEAFF.

This clonotype was seen a handful of times. CDR3 protein: CASIQPAGGWETQYF. CDR3 in DNA: TGTGCCAGCATCCAGCCGGCCGGGGGTTGGGAGACCCAGTACTTC. This chain uses TRBV7-8 with TRBJ2-5; D might be TRBD2 (6 bases). Looked up from germline, CDR1 is SGHVS and CDR2 is FQNEAQ. With 7 bases removed from V and 5 bases from J, the gap between germline ends came to 20 bases. The CDR3 runs 15 residues.

This clonotype was recorded many times. The J gene is TRBJ2-7, the V gene TRBV20-1; weak D call: TRBD1 (6 bases). V lost 1 base and J 2 bases, leaving 12 bases between the germline ends. Germline loops: CDR1 DFQATT, CDR2 SNEGSKA (reference sequence). This CDR3 has 14 amino acids. CDR3 nucleotides: TGCAGTGCTAGAGCGGCAGGGGATGCCTACGAGCAGTACTTC. As protein: CSARAAGDAYEQYF.

The V gene is TRBV20-1, the J gene TRBJ2-5; TRBD2 matches 10 bases. Germline V gene lookup returns CDR1 DFQATT and CDR2 SNEGSKA (reference sequence). The CDR3 contains 15 residues. V was clipped by 1 base and J by 2 bases; unmatched bases: 4. The DNA for the CDR3 is TGCAGTGCTAGAGGACTAGCGGGTTCACAAGAGACCCAGTACTTC. It is translated as CSARGLAGSQETQYF.